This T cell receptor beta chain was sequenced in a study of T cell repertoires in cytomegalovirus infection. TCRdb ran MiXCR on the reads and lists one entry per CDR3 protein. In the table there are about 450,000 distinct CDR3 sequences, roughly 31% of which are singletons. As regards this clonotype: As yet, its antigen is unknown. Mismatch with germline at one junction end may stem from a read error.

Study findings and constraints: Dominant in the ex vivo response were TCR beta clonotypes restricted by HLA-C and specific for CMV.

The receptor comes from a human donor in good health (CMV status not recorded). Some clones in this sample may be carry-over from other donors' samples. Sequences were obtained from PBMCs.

The CDR3, as DNA: TGTGCCAGCAGCTTAGATCTCGTGGCTAGCGGGGGCCGTCGAAACAATGAGCAGATCTTC. Amino acids: CASSLDLVASGGRRNNEQIF. The chain combines TRBV11-2 with TRBJ2-1, with TRBD2 matching 10 bases. CDR1 and CDR2 from the germline V gene are SGHAT and FQNNGV. The CDR3 loop spans 20 amino acids.